This T cell receptor beta chain was identified during a study of OX40 agonist ivuxolimab in advanced cancers. Overall study context: Ivuxolimab, which is an agonistic anti-OX40 (CD134) antibody, was administered to the patients.

General study results and limits: More expanded clones were found, on average, in CD8+ than in CD4+ T cells. Also present in some nonresponders was a low level of normalized T-cell clonal expansion.

Generated by immunoSEQ multiplex PCR, the TCRdb table keeps only in-frame clones and is missing some. The data hold 50,000 to 65,000 clones, with over 75% observed a single time. Trimming stripped 9 bases from V and 1 base from J, with 12 bases between. The length of the CDR3 is 13 residues. Germline lookup yields CDR1 LNHDA and CDR2 SQIVND (reference sequence). To note about this clone: Its antigen is undetermined.

This clonotype originated in an adult with an advanced solid tumor such as melanoma, head and neck, liver or kidney cancer. Source: CD4+ or CD8+ T cells sorted from blood, taken in a trial of the OX40 agonist ivuxolimab. The V call is TRBV19, the J call TRBJ2-5; no reliable D call. The CDR3 DNA sequence: TGTGCCAGCGCTTGGAATACCCAAGAGACCCAGTACTTC. As protein: CASAWNTQETQYF.